One sample yielded the 10 T cell receptor beta chains listed below, sequenced in a study of T cell changes during pregnancy in multiple sclerosis. The table came from immunoSEQ multiplex PCR; TCRdb's copy has only in-frame clones and leaves some out. Among approximately 69,000 clones, around 94% were seen once, and the ten largest hold 0.58%. This sample comprised peripheral blood, obtained in the third trimester of pregnancy. These receptors all come from a female donor with multiple sclerosis, enrolled in a pregnancy study.

This clone showed up just a few times. The J gene is TRBJ2-3, the V gene TRBV19; D is possibly TRBD1 (6 bases). The germline gives CDR1 LNHDA, CDR2 SQIVND (reference sequence). The CDR3 length is 15 residues. The V and J ends lost 5 bases and 4 bases respectively, with 16 bases between them. CDR3 in DNA: TGTGCCAGTAGTTTTAAGGGGGTTGACCCAGATACGCAGTATTTT. Protein: CASSFKGVDPDTQYF. The full variable domain, its missing parts supplied by reference TRBV19 and TRBJ2-3, is DGGITQSPKYLFRKEGQNVTLSCEQNLNHDAMYWYRQDPGQGLRLIYYSQIVNDFQKGDIAEGYSVSREKKESFPLTVTSAQKNPTAFYLCASSFKGVDPDTQYFGPGTRLTVL.

V gene TRBV4-1 combines with J gene TRBJ2-7; D perhaps matches TRBD1 (6 bases). CDR3 size: 14 residues. Looked up from germline, CDR1 is MGHRA and CDR2 is YSYEKL. V was shortened by 3 bases and J by 3 bases, with 12 bases between the two germline ends. CDR3 region: CASSQTGLGYEQYF. The DNA for the CDR3 is TGCGCCAGCAGCCAGACAGGTCTGGGCTACGAGCAGTACTTC.

The chain joins TRBV9 to TRBJ1-2; no firm D call. The CDR3 runs to 17 residues. V lost 0 bases and J lost 2, with 17 bases in between. Germline V lookup: CDR1 SGDLS, CDR2 YYNGEE. As DNA, the CDR3 is TGTGCCAGCAGCGTAGCTACGCTTGTGGAGGTAAACTATGGCTACACCTTC. It is translated as CASSVATLVEVNYGYTF.

The chain is built from TRBV9 and TRBJ1-2, with a possible D match to TRBD1 (6 bases). Per germline, CDR1 SGDLS and CDR2 YYNGEE. This CDR3 has 14 amino acids. V was trimmed by 3 bases and J by 8 bases, leaving 17 bases between them. In nucleotides, the CDR3 is TGTGCCAGCAGCGCCAGGGGTTTGGGGGGGGGCTACACCTTC. Translating gives CASSARGLGGGYTF. Complete variable domain (other parts from reference TRBV9 and TRBJ1-2): DSGVTQTPKHLITATGQRVTLRCSPRSGDLSVYWYQQSLDQGLQFLIQYYNGEERAKGNILERFSAQQFPDLHSELNLSSLELGDSALYFCASSARGLGGGYTFGSGTRLTVV.

The V and J genes are TRBV6-5 and TRBJ1-5, with 9 nucleotides matching TRBD1. CDR3 size: 14 residues. Germline CDR1 is MNHEY and CDR2 is SVGAGI. Germline trimming cut 6 bases from V and 3 bases from J; bases unmatched to any gene: 3. For the CDR3, the DNA is TGTGCCAGCAGCCGGACAGGGGTCAATCAGCCCCAGCATTTT. This sequence encodes CASSRTGVNQPQHF.

The rearrangement joins TRBV6-5 to TRBJ2-7, with a weak D call TRBD2 (5 bases). The CDR3 length is 14 residues. Trimming removed 0 bases at V and 6 bases at J, with 12 bases between. Per germline, CDR1 MNHEY and CDR2 SVGAGI. The chain's CDR3 is CASSYSERESEQYF. In DNA, the CDR3 is TGTGCCAGCAGTTACTCGGAGAGGGAGAGCGAGCAGTACTTC.

V and J are TRBV4-1 and TRBJ1-1; 8 positions match TRBD1. Germline V gene sequence: CDR1 MGHRA, CDR2 YSYEKL. V lost 5 bases and J lost 4; bases outside the gene matches: 0. The CDR3 runs 12 residues. The CDR3 nucleotides read TGCGCCAGCAGCGGACAGGGCACTGAAGCTTTCTTT. Translated: CASSGQGTEAFF.

The rearrangement links TRBV14 to TRBJ1-2; D uncertain. V shed 1 base and J shed 0 bases, with 6 bases lying between them. The CDR3 contains 14 residues. Germline CDR1 reads SGHDN; CDR2 reads FVKESK. CDR3 amino acids: CASSQGRANYGYTF. The CDR3 bases are TGTGCCAGCAGCCAAGGACGGGCTAACTATGGCTACACCTTC.

The rearrangement joins TRBV6-1 to TRBJ2-7; 8 bases map to TRBD2. The CDR3 spans 13 residues. Germline lookup yields CDR1 MNHNS and CDR2 SASEGT. V dropped 10 bases and J dropped 2; count of bases not matched to a gene: 7. The CDR3 bases are TGTGCCATCGGGGGTAGCGGGGCCTACGAGCAGTACTTC. Its protein product is CAIGGSGAYEQYF.

The V call is TRBV2, the J call TRBJ2-6, with a weak D call TRBD2 (5 bases). V dropped 8 bases and J dropped 3 bases, with 8 bases sitting between them. Germline CDR1 reads SNHLY; CDR2 reads FYNNEI. The CDR3 totals 13 residues. The CDR3 region has the DNA TGTGCCAGCGGGGAGAATGGGGCCAACGTCCTGACTTTC. It translates to CASGENGANVLTF.